This note documents a single T cell receptor (beta chain) sequence. Trimming shortened V by 0 bases and J by 2 bases, and 11 bases separated the two germline ends. The germline V gene has CDR1 SGHDN and CDR2 FVKESK. CDR3 length: 15 residues. The source material, RNA transcripts, was used to amplify TCR beta CDR3 regions. TCR CDR3 underwent first-round RT-PCR with the HTBI primer set. TCRdb reprocessed the multiplex PCR reads with MiXCR, giving one entry per CDR3 protein. The data contain 600,000 to 650,000 distinct CDR3 sequences, roughly 16% of them seen just once; the ten biggest clones take up 3% to 4.5%. This record belongs to a study of T cells in Graves' hyperthyroidism and ophthalmopathy.

The V gene is TRBV14, the J gene TRBJ2-7; D gene ambiguous. This receptor was taken from a woman in her 30s with Graves' hyperthyroidism. The sequencing input was blood. The CDR3 region has the DNA TGTGCCAGCAGCCAAGAAGTCAGAACAACCTACGAGCAGTACTTC. It translates to CASSQEVRTTYEQYF.